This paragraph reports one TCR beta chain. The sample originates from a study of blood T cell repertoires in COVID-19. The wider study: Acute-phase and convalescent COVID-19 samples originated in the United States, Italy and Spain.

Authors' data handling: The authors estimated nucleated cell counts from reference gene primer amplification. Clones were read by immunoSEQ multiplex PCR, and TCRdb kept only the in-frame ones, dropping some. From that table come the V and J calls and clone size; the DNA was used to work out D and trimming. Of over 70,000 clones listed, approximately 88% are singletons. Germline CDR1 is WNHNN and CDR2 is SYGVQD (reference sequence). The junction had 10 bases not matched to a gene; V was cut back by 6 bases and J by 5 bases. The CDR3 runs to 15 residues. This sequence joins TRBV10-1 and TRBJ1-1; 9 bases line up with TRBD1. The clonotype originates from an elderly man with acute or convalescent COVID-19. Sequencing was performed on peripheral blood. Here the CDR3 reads CASSTGGAQKTEAFF. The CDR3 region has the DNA TGCGCCAGCAGCACAGGGGGCGCCCAAAAGACTGAAGCTTTCTTT.